This is a list of T cell receptor beta chains from one sample in a study of blood T cell repertoires in COVID-19. The data were produced by immunoSEQ multiplex PCR, yet TCRdb's version contains in-frame clones alone and is incomplete. The table records 250,000 to 350,000 clones, approximately 91% of them present only once. The sequenced material came from peripheral blood. The receptors originated from a woman aged 55-70 years with acute or convalescent COVID-19. CDR3s include the opening cysteine and the closing phenylalanine or tryptophan. A D gene is named only where the DNA matches it firmly. Expanded clones get a size class; other rows say once, few or many, or leave the size out.

clone size,J gene,D gene,V gene,CDR3 DNA,CDR3 protein
.,TRBJ2-1,TRBD2,TRBV28,TGTGCCAGCAGTTTAGGCGGGGGGGCCCGGTTTGCCAATGAGCAGTTCTTC,CASSLGGGARFANEQFF
.,TRBJ2-2,TRBD2,TRBV24-1,TGTGCCACCAGTGATTTTCGGGGGGGGCCGATTGACTCCGGGGAGCTGTTTTTT,CATSDFRGGPIDSGELFF
.,TRBJ2-5,.,TRBV21-1,TGTGCCAGCAGCCGGCGTCGGCCGGGTCAAGAGACCCAGTACTTC,CASSRRRPGQETQYF
few,TRBJ2-7,.,TRBV7-2,TGTGCCAGCAGCTTCCGGGGGACGTCGTTAAACTCCTACGAGCAGTACTTC,CASSFRGTSLNSYEQYF
.,TRBJ2-1,TRBD2,TRBV5-1,TGCGCCAGCAGCTCCCCGACTAGCGGGTGGGGAAGGGACAATGAGCAGTTCTTC,CASSSPTSGWGRDNEQFF
.,TRBJ2-2,.,TRBV9,TGTGCCAGCAGCGTAGGGACAGCCGGGGAGCTGTTTTTT,CASSVGTAGELFF
.,TRBJ2-5,TRBD1,TRBV24-1,TGTGCCACCAGTGATCCTGGACAGGGGAGGAGAGAGACCCAGTACTTC,CATSDPGQGRRETQYF
.,TRBJ1-1,TRBD1,TRBV19,TGTGCCAGTAGTTCCTCCCGGGACAGGGGAACGAACACTGAAGCTTTCTTT,CASSSSRDRGTNTEAFF
.,TRBJ1-1,.,TRBV20-1,TGCAGTGCTAGCGGACAGTTGCGGGCTTTCTTT,CSASGQLRAFF
once,TRBJ1-2,.,TRBV11-2,TGTGCCAGCAGCACCGCCGGGAGCATAAGTGGTGGCTACACCTTC,CASSTAGSISGGYTF
.,TRBJ1-3,TRBD1,TRBV28,TGTGCCAGCAGTCCGGGACAGGGGGGATACACCATATATTTT,CASSPGQGGYTIYF
once,TRBJ1-2,TRBD1,TRBV5-6,TGTGCCAGCAGCCCCTCCGTCCGGACAGGGGGATATGGCTACACCTTC,CASSPSVRTGGYGYTF
.,TRBJ1-1,TRBD1,TRBV28,TGTGCCAGCAGTTTCCCCACAGGGGGCGGGGGAGCTTTCTTT,CASSFPTGGGGAFF
.,TRBJ2-2,TRBD2,TRBV7-2,TGTGCCAGCAGCGGCAGACTAGCTCCGGGGCACACCGGGGAGCTGTTTTTT,CASSGRLAPGHTGELFF
.,TRBJ2-1,TRBD2,TRBV5-1,TGCGCCAGCAGCTCTGGAGGAGCGGGGGCCTACAATGAGCAGTTCTTC,CASSSGGAGAYNEQFF
.,TRBJ2-7,.,TRBV11-2,TGTGCCAGCGGCCTCGTGCGGATAGGAGAGCAGTACTTC,CASGLVRIGEQYF
.,TRBJ2-3,.,TRBV18,TGTGCCAGCTCACCACGGGCAGGGCTGGCCACAGATACGCAGTATTTT,CASSPRAGLATDTQYF
.,TRBJ2-7,.,TRBV30,TGTGCCTGGAACCCCGGGGGGCGCGAGCAGTACTTC,CAWNPGGREQYF
.,TRBJ2-3,TRBD2,TRBV11-2,TGTGCCAGCAGCTTACGGGGGGCAGATACGCAGTATTTT,CASSLRGADTQYF
once,TRBJ1-2,.,TRBV28,TGTGCCAGCAGTTTAACAGGGTTAGGGGTTGGCTACACCTTC,CASSLTGLGVGYTF
.,TRBJ2-4,.,TRBV15,TGTGCCACCAGCAGAGACCTACCTGCCGCCAAAAACATTCAGTACTTC,CATSRDLPAAKNIQYF
.,TRBJ2-7,.,TRBV6-2/TRBV6-3,TGTGCCAGCAGTTCTTTACGGACAGAACGGACCTACGAGCAGTACTTC,CASSSLRTERTYEQYF
.,TRBJ2-1,TRBD2,TRBV30,TGTGCCTGGACTGGTAGCGGGGCGAGCTCCTACAATGAGCAGTTCTTC,CAWTGSGASSYNEQFF
.,TRBJ1-3,TRBD1,TRBV11-2,TGTGCCAGCAGCTCGACCGACAGGGCTGCGAGCTCTGGAAACACCATATATTTT,CASSSTDRAASSGNTIYF
few,TRBJ1-2,.,TRBV14,TGTGCCAGCAGCAAAAGGGGCAGTTATGGCTACACCTTC,CASSKRGSYGYTF
few,TRBJ1-6,TRBD1,TRBV28,TGTGCCAGCAGAGTCTCCGGGACAGATAATTCACCCCTCCACTTT,CASRVSGTDNSPLHF
.,TRBJ2-5,TRBD1,TRBV11-2,TGTGCCAGCAGTTACCGGGACAGGGGAGTAGAGACCCAGTACTTC,CASSYRDRGVETQYF
.,TRBJ1-4,TRBD1,TRBV5-5,TGTGCCAGCAGCCCGGGGACAGTTGGAACTAATGAAAAACTGTTTTTT,CASSPGTVGTNEKLFF
.,TRBJ2-2,TRBD1,TRBV3-1/TRBV3-2,TGTGCCAGCAGCCTTCGACAGGGTGGGTCCGGGGAGCTGTTTTTT,CASSLRQGGSGELFF
.,TRBJ2-3,.,TRBV4-3,TGCGCCAGCAGCCAAGATCGCGGGGATACGCAGTATTTT,CASSQDRGDTQYF
.,TRBJ2-2,.,TRBV6-5,TGTGCCAGCTCCAGGGGTTCCGACACCGGGGAGCTGTTTTTT,CASSRGSDTGELFF
.,TRBJ2-7,.,TRBV11-2,TGTGCCAGCAGCCCCCTTCGTTCGAGGGGGGGCTACGAGCAGTACTTC,CASSPLRSRGGYEQYF
.,TRBJ2-1,.,TRBV11-2,TGTGCCAGCAGCTTTTCGAAACGGGAGTTCTTC,CASSFSKREFF
.,TRBJ2-4,TRBD2,TRBV2,TGTGCCAGCATGCAGCGGGAAGCCAAAAACATTCAGTACTTC,CASMQREAKNIQYF
.,TRBJ2-1,TRBD2,TRBV5-4,TGTGCCAGCAGCCGCGGGACTAACAATGAGCAGTTCTTC,CASSRGTNNEQFF
.,TRBJ2-5,.,TRBV3-1/TRBV3-2,TGTGCCAGCAGCCACCGGGGAGAGACCCAGTACTTC,CASSHRGETQYF
.,TRBJ2-1,.,TRBV7-8,.,CASSLSFGPGEAYEQFF
.,TRBJ2-7,TRBD1,TRBV2,TGTGCCAGCAGCCGGGACAGCTACGAGCAGTACTTC,CASSRDSYEQYF
.,TRBJ1-3,.,TRBV6-5,TGTGCCAGCAGTAACGACAGAATCTCTGGAAACACCATATATTTT,CASSNDRISGNTIYF
.,TRBJ2-5,TRBD1,TRBV13,TGTGCCAGCAGCTTCGACAGGGGGGAGACCCAGTACTTC,CASSFDRGETQYF
few,TRBJ1-5,.,TRBV19,TGTGCCAGTAGCCAGGGTATGGGAAATCAGCCCCAGCATTTT,CASSQGMGNQPQHF
.,TRBJ2-7,.,TRBV27,TGTGCCAGCAGTTTATCCTCGACCCTCGGGTACGAGCAGTACTTC,CASSLSSTLGYEQYF
.,TRBJ2-7,.,TRBV30,TGTGCCTGGAGTGTAGGAGGGACTTACGAGCAGTACTTC,CAWSVGGTYEQYF
.,TRBJ2-1,TRBD2,TRBV9,TGTGCCAGCAGCGTAGTAAGCGGGAGCTACAATGAGCAGTTCTTC,CASSVVSGSYNEQFF
.,TRBJ2-7,.,TRBV27,TGTGCCAGCAGTTTATCGTGGGGGGTGGCCTCCTACGAGCAGTACTTC,CASSLSWGVASYEQYF